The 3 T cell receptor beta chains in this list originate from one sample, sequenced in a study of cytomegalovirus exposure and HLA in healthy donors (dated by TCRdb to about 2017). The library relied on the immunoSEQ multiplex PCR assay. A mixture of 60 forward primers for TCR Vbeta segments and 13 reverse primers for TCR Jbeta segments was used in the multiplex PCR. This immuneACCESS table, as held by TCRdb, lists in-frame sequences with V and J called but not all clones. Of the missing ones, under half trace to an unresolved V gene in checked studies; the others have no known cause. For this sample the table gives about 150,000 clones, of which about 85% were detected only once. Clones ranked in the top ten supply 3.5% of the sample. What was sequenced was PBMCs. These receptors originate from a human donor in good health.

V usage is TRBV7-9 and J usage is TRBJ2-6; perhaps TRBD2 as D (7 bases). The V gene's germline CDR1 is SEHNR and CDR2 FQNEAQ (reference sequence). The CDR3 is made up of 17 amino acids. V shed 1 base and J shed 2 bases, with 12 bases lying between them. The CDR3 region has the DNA TGTGCCAGCAGCTTAGAGGTGGGGGGGCCTGGGGCCAACGTCCTGACTTTC. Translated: CASSLEVGGPGANVLTF.

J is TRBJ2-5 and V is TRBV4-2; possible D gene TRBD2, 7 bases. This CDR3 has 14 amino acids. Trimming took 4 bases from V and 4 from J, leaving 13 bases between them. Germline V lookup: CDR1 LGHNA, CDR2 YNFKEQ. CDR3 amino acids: CASSPRGGGETQYF. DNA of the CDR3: TGTGCCAGCAGCCCAAGAGGGGGGGGAGAGACCCAGTACTTC.

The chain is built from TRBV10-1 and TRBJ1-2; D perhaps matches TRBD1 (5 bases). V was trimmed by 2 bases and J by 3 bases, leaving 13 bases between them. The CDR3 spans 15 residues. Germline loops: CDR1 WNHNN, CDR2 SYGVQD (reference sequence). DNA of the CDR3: TGCGCCAGCAGTGAGAGCAGGGATCTGGACTATGGCTACACCTTC. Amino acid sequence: CASSESRDLDYGYTF.